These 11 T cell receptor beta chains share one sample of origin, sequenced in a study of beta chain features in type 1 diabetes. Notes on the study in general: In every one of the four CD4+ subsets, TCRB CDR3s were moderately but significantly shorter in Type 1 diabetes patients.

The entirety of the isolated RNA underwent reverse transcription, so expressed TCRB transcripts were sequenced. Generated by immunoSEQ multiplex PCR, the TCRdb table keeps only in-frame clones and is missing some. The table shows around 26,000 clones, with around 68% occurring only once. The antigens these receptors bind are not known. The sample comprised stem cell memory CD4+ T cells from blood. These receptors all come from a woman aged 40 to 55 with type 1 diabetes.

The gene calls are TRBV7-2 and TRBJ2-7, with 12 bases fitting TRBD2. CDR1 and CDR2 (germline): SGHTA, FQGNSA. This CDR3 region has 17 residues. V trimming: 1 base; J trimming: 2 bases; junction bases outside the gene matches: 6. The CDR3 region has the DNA TGTGCCAGCAGCTTAGGGGCTAGCGGGAGGGTAGCCTACGAGCAGTACTTC. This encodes CASSLGASGRVAYEQYF. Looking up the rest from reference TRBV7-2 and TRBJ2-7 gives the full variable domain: GAGVSQSPSNKVTEKGKDVELRCDPISGHTALYWYRQSLGQGLEFLIYFQGNSAPDKSGLPSDRFSAERTGGSVSTLTIQRTQQEDSAVYLCASSLGASGRVAYEQYFGPGTRLTVT.

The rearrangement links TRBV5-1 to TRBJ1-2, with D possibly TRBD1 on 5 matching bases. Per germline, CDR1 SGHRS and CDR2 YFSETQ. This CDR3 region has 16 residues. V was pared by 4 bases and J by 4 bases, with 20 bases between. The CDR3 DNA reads TGCGCCAGCAGCCCTTTGGGGTCAGGGATGGGCTATGGCTACACCTTC. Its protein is CASSPLGSGMGYGYTF. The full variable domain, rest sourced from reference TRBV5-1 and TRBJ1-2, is KAGVTQTPRYLIKTRGQQVTLSCSPISGHRSVSWYQQTPGQGLQFLFEYFSETQRNKGNFPGRFSGRQFSNSRSEMNVSTLELGDSALYLCASSPLGSGMGYGYTFGSGTRLTVV.

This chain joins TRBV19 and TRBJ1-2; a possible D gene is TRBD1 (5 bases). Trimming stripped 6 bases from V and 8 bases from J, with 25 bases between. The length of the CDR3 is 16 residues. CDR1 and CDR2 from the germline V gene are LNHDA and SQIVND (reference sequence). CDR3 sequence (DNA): TGTGCCAGTAGCCCGCGGGATGGGGCGCCCCCGGAAGGCTACACCTTC. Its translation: CASSPRDGAPPEGYTF.

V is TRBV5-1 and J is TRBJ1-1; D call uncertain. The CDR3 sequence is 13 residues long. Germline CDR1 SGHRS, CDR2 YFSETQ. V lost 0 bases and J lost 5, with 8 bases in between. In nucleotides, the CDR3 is TGCGCCAGCAGCTTGGTCCGGGGTACTGAAGCTTTCTTT. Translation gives CASSLVRGTEAFF.

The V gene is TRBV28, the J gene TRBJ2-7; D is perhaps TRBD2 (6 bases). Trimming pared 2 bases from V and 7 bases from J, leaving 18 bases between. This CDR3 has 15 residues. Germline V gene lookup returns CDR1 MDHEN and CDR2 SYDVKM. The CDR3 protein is CASSLGGARAGEQYF. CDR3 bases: TGTGCCAGCAGTTTAGGAGGGGCGCGAGCGGGTGAGCAGTACTTC. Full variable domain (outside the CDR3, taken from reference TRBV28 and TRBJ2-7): DVKVTQSSRYLVKRTGEKVFLECVQDMDHENMFWYRQDPGLGLRLIYFSYDVKMKEKGDIPEGYSVSREKKERFSLILESASTNQTSMYLCASSLGGARAGEQYFGPGTRLTVT.

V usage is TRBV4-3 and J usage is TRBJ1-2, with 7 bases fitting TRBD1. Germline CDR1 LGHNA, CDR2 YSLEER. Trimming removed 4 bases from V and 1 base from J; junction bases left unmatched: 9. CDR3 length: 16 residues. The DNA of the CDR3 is TGCGCCAGCAGCCTACAGCCGGGACAGAATAACTATGGCTACACCTTC. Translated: CASSLQPGQNNYGYTF.

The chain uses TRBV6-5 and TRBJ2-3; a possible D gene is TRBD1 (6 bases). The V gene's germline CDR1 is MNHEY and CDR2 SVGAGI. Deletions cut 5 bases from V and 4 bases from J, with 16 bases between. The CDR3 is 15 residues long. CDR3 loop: CASSPTQGWADTQYF. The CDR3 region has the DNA TGTGCCAGCAGTCCAACCCAGGGGTGGGCAGATACGCAGTATTTT.

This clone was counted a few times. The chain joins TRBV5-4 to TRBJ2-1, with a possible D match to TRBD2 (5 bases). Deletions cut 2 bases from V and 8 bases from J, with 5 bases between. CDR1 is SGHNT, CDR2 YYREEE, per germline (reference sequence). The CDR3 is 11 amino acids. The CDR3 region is CASSFSDEQFF. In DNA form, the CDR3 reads TGTGCCAGCAGCTTTAGCGATGAGCAGTTCTTC.

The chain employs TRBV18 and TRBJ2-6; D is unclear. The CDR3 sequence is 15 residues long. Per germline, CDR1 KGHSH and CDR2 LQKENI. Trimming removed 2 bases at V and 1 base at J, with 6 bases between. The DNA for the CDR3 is TGTGCCAGCTCACCAATCCTATCTGGGGCCAACGTCCTGACTTTC. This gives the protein CASSPILSGANVLTF.

The CDR3 DNA reads TGTGCCAGCAGCTTCGGGGGAAGCTCCTACGAGCAGTACTTC. Translation: CASSFGGSSYEQYF. The V call is TRBV13, the J call TRBJ2-7; perhaps TRBD2 as D (6 bases). Germline V lookup: CDR1 PRHDT, CDR2 FYEKMQ (reference sequence). Trimming cost V 3 bases and J 0 bases, with 9 bases left between them. CDR3 length equals 14 residues.

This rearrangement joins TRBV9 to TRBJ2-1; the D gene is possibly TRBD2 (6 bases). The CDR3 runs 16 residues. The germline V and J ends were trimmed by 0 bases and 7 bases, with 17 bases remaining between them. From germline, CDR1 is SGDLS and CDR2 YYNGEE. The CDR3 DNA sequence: TGTGCCAGCAGCGTAGATCCGGGAGCCCAGGGTAATGAGCAGTTCTTC. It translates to CASSVDPGAQGNEQFF.